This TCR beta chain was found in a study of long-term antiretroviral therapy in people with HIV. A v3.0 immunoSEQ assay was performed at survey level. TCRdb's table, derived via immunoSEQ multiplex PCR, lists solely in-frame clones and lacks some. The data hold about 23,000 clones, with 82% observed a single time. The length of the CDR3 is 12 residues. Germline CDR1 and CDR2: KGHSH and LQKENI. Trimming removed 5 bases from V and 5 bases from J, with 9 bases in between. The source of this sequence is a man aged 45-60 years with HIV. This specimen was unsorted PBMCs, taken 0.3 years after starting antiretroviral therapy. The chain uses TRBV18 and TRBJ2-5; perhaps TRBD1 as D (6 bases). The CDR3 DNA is TGTGCCAGCTCAAATACAGGGGAGACCCAGTACTTC. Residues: CASSNTGETQYF.